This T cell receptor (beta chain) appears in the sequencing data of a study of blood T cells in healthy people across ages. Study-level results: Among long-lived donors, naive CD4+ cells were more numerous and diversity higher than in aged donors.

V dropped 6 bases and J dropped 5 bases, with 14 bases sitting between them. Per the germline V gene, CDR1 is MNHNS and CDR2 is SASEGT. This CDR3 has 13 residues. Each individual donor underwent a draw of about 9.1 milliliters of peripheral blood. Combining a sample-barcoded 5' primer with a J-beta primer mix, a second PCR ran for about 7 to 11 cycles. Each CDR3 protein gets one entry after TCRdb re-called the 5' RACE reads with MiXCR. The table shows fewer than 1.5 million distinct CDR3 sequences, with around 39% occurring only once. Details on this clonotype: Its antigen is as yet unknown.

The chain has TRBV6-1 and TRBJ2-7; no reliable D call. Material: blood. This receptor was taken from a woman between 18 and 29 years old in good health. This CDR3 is CASRDLLTDEQYF. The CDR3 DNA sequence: TGTGCCAGCAGAGACTTACTAACCGACGAGCAGTACTTC.